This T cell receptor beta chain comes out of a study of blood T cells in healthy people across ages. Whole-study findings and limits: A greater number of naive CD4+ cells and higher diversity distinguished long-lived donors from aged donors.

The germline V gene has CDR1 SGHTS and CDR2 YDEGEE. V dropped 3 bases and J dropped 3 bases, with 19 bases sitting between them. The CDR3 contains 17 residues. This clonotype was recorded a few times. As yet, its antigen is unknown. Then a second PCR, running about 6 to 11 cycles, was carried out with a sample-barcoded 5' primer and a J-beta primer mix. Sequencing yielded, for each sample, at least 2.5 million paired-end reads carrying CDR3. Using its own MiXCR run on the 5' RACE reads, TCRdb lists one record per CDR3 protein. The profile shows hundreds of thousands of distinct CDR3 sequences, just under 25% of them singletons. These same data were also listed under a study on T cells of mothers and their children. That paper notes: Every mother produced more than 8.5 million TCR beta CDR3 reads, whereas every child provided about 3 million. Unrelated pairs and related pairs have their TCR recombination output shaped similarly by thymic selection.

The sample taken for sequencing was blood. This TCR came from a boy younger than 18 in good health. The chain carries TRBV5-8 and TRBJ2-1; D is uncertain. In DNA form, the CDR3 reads TGTGCCAGCAGCTCGTCCCGGAGACTTATAGGCTACAATGAGCAGTTCTTC. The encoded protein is CASSSSRRLIGYNEQFF.